The clone carrying this TCR beta chain was detected ten times or more. The CDR3 totals 16 residues. The germline gives CDR1 KGHSH, CDR2 LQKENI. V shed 5 bases and J shed 4 bases, with 20 bases lying between them. The sample belongs to a study of regulatory T cells in long-lasting Graves disease. Background on the study: Antithyroid drugs had been given to newly diagnosed Graves' patients for under 3 months.

The time point was: newly diagnosed GD, antithyroid drugs for less than 3 months. RNA from PBMCs was the source of the TCR library. An endocrinology department in Xi'an, China, supplied the patients. Roughly 10-milliliter peripheral blood samples went into EDTA tubes. The authors built TCR beta libraries using iRepertoire HTBI primers and Arm-PCR of CDR3 regions. TCRdb used MiXCR to reprocess the multiplex PCR reads, holding one entry per CDR3 protein. The sample lists 250,000 or so distinct CDR3 sequences, under 20% occurring once. Another study also made use of these data, one on T cells in Graves' hyperthyroidism and ophthalmopathy. As reported in that work: A model of 13 V-J pairs discriminated ophthalmopathy from stable hyperthyroidism.

The chain combines TRBV18 with TRBJ1-2; D gene unclear. This sample comprised peripheral blood mononuclear cells (PBMCs), obtained at new diagnosis, from a patient treated with antithyroid drugs. This TCR came from a woman in her 30s with Graves disease. CDR3 protein: CASSSTGRDFLYGYTF. The CDR3 coding sequence is TGTGCCAGCTCATCCACCGGGCGCGATTTTCTCTATGGCTACACCTTC.